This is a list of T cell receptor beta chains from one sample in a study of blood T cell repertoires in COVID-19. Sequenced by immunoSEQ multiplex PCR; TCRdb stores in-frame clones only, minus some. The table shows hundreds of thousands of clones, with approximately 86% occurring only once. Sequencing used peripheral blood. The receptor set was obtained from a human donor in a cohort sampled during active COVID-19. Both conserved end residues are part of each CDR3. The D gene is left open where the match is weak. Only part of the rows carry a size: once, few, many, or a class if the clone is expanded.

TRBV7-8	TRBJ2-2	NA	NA	CASSLASEGTGELFF	TGTGCCAGCAGCTTAGCGTCTGAGGGAACCGGGGAGCTGTTTTTT
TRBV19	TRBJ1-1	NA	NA	CASMRGNYGVNTEAFF	TGTGCCAGTATGCGAGGGAACTACGGAGTGAACACTGAAGCTTTCTTT
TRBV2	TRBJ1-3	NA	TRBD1	CASSSQGARGNTIYF	TGTGCCAGCAGTTCACAGGGGGCGCGTGGAAACACCATATATTTT
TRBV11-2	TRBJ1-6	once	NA	CASSLAGNSPLHF	TGTGCCAGCAGCTTAGCAGGGAATTCACCCCTCCACTTT
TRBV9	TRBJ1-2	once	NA	CASSQETVNYGYTF	TGTGCCAGCAGCCAAGAGACAGTTAACTATGGCTACACCTTC
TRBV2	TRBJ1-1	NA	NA	CASTRGPGANTEAFF	TGTGCCAGCACCCGAGGACCAGGGGCGAACACTGAAGCTTTCTTT
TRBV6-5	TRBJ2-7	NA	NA	CASSVTSGPYEQYF	TGTGCCAGCAGCGTAACTAGTGGTCCCTACGAGCAGTACTTC
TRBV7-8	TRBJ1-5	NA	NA	CASSLHRAYSNQPQHF	TGTGCCAGCAGCTTGCACAGGGCTTATAGCAATCAGCCCCAGCATTTT
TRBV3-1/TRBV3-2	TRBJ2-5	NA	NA	CASSQAPGFQETQYF	TGTGCCAGCAGCCAAGCCCCAGGGTTCCAAGAGACCCAGTACTTC
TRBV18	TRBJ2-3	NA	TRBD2	CASSPGLAADTQYF	TGTGCCAGCTCACCGGGACTAGCCGCAGATACGCAGTATTTT
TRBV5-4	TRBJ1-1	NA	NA	CASSFSQGNTEAFF	TGTGCCAGCAGCTTTTCCCAGGGGAACACTGAAGCTTTCTTT
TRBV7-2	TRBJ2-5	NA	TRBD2	CASSHMRGSGGIGETQYF	TGTGCCAGCAGCCATATGCGGGGTAGCGGGGGAATCGGAGAGACCCAGTACTTC
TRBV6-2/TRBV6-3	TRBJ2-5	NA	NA	CASSSLQETQYF	TGTGCCAGCAGTTCCCTACAAGAGACCCAGTACTTC
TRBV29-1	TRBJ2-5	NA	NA	CSVESGETQYF	TGCAGCGTTGAGTCAGGAGAGACCCAGTACTTC
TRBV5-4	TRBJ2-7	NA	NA	CASSFGGSSYEQYF	TGTGCCAGCAGCTTCGGAGGATCCTCCTACGAGCAGTACTTC
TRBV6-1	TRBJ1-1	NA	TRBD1	CASSEASRGPEAFF	TGTGCCAGCAGTGAAGCTAGCAGGGGGCCTGAAGCTTTCTTT
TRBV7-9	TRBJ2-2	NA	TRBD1	CASSFRQGLKKPNTGELFF	TGTGCCAGCAGCTTCAGACAGGGTCTAAAGAAGCCGAACACCGGGGAGCTGTTTTTT
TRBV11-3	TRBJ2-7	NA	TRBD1	CASSFGGPGQSYEQYF	TGTGCCAGCAGCTTTGGGGGTCCGGGACAGAGTTACGAGCAGTACTTC
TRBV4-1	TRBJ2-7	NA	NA	CASSQESAVPVEQYF	TGCGCCAGCAGCCAAGAGTCGGCGGTCCCTGTCGAGCAGTACTTC
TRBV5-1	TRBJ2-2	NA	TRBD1	CASSWTGPNTGELFF	TGCGCCAGCAGCTGGACAGGCCCAAACACCGGGGAGCTGTTTTTT
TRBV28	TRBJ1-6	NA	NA	CASSPARVYSPLHF	TGTGCCAGCAGCCCCGCCAGGGTGTATTCACCCCTCCACTTT
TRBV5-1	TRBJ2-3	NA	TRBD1	CASSHDRDGTDTQYF	TGCGCCAGCAGCCACGACAGGGATGGGACAGATACGCAGTATTTT
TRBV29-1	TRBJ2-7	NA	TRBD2	CSVTGRFSYEQYF	TGCAGTGTCACCGGGAGGTTCTCCTACGAGCAGTACTTC
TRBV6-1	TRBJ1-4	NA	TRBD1	CASSEYSDRVANEKLFF	TGTGCCAGCAGTGAATACTCGGACAGGGTAGCTAATGAAAAACTGTTTTTT
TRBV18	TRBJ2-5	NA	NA	CASSPQTEETQYF	TGTGCCAGCTCACCACAGACAGAAGAGACCCAGTACTTC
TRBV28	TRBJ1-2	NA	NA	CASSGPGGGDYGYTF	TGTGCCAGCAGCGGGCCCGGGGGTGGGGACTATGGCTACACCTTC
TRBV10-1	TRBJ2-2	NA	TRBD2	CASSERRVASGMNTGELFF	TGCGCCAGCAGTGAACGAAGGGTGGCTAGCGGGATGAACACCGGGGAGCTGTTTTTT
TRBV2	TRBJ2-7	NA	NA	CASEVFYEQYF	TGTGCCAGCGAGGTCTTCTACGAGCAGTACTTC
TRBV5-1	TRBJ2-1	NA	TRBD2	CASSFQSGGYNEQFF	TGCGCCAGCAGCTTCCAGTCGGGGGGCTACAATGAGCAGTTCTTC
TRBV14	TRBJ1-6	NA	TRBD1	CASARDSNSPLHF	TGTGCCAGCGCCAGGGACAGTAATTCACCCCTCCACTTT
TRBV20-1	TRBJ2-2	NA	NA	CSASWSGQGELFF	TGCAGTGCTAGTTGGTCAGGGCAGGGGGAGCTGTTTTTT
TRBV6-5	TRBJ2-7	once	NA	CASSYRGDYEQYF	TGTGCCAGCAGTTATCGGGGTGACTACGAGCAGTACTTC
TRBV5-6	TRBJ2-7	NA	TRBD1	CASSSYTGQGAGYEQYF	TGTGCCAGCAGCTCCTACACAGGACAGGGGGCAGGCTACGAGCAGTACTTC
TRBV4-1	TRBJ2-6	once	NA	CASSQDKGAGANVLTF	TGCGCCAGCAGCCAAGATAAGGGGGCTGGGGCCAACGTCCTGACTTTC
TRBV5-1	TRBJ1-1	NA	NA	CASSLSRGGLNTEAFF	TGCGCCAGCAGCCTCTCAAGGGGCGGACTGAACACTGAAGCTTTCTTT
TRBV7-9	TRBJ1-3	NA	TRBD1	CASSLAGGGDTIYF	TGTGCCAGCAGCTTGGCAGGGGGCGGCGACACCATATATTTT
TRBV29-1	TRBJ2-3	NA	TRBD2	CSVEGAGGKLSTDTQYF	TGCAGCGTTGAGGGGGCGGGAGGTAAACTTAGCACAGATACGCAGTATTTT
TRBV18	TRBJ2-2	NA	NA	CASSPETQRRDGELFF	TGTGCCAGCTCACCAGAGACACAACGGCGGGACGGGGAGCTGTTTTTT
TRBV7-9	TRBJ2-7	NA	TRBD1	CASSPGTGSGGEQYF	TGTGCCAGCAGCCCCGGGACAGGGTCGGGTGGCGAGCAGTACTTC
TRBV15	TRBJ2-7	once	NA	CATSSEGEATDEQYF	TGTGCCACCAGCAGCGAGGGAGAGGCCACCGACGAGCAGTACTTC
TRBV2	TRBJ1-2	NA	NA	CASRQDYGYTF	TGTGCCAGCAGACAGGACTATGGCTACACCTTC